This T cell receptor (beta chain) is drawn from a study of post-analysis software for immune sequencing data. With respect to this clonotype: As yet, its antigen is unknown.

Overall study findings and caveats: With TRBV5-6, TRBV5-1 and TRBV20-1 included, about five TRBV segments were more frequent in patients than in controls. When compared against controls, multiple sclerosis patients showed significantly lower normalized Chao1 diversity.

TCR beta libraries were prepared from cDNA with unique molecular identifiers. TCRdb recomputed calls from the PCR reads with MiXCR, one row per CDR3 protein. The sample lists about half a million distinct CDR3 sequences, under 40% occurring once. Trimming took 7 bases from V and 1 from J; bases not matched to a gene: 3. Germline values: CDR1 ENHRY, CDR2 SYGVKD. The CDR3 sequence is 14 residues long. This sequence joins TRBV10-3 and TRBJ1-2; TRBD1 matches at 10 bases. The source is a girl between 2 and 17 years old with multiple sclerosis. Material: blood. CDR3 in amino acids: CAITDRGLNYGYTF. The CDR3 bases are TGTGCCATCACCGACAGGGGGCTTAACTATGGCTACACCTTC.